These 29 T cell receptor beta chains were all obtained from the same sample, sequenced in a study of blood T cells in healthy people across ages. Combining a sample-barcoded 5' primer with a J-beta primer mix, a second PCR ran for about 7 to 11 cycles. TCRdb passed the 5' RACE reads through MiXCR, listing each CDR3 protein once. The data show just under 750,000 distinct CDR3 sequences, about 20% seen once. The sample comprised blood. The receptors shown here come from a man aged 70-80 years in good health.

This chain links TRBV5-5 with TRBJ2-3; 8 nucleotides align to TRBD2. This CDR3 spans 14 amino acids. The germline CDR1 and CDR2 sequences are SGHKS and YYEKEE (reference sequence). V gave up 3 bases and J gave up 6 bases; unmatched junction bases: 6. CDR3 DNA sequence: TGTGCCAGCAGCTGGGGACTAGAAGGCGATACGCAGTATTTT. This gives the protein CASSWGLEGDTQYF. The variable domain in full, completed from reference TRBV5-5 and TRBJ2-3, reads DAGVTQSPTHLIKTRGQQVTLRCSPISGHKSVSWYQQVLGQGPQFIFQYYEKEERGRGNFPDRFSARQFPNYSSELNVNALLLGDSALYLCASSWGLEGDTQYFGPGTRLTVL.

The chain links TRBV5-1 to TRBJ2-3, with 12 bases fitting TRBD1. The CDR3 runs 15 residues. V was clipped by 4 bases and J by 6 bases; unmatched bases: 6. The germline CDR1 and CDR2 sequences are SGHRS and YFSETQ. The CDR3 protein is CASSGTGGNGDTQYF. CDR3 DNA: TGCGCCAGCAGCGGGACAGGGGGCAACGGGGATACGCAGTATTTT.

V is TRBV13 and J is TRBJ1-3; D gene ambiguous. CDR3 length: 16 residues. V was cut by 1 base and J by 8 bases, with 18 bases left in between. Per the germline V gene, CDR1 is PRHDT and CDR2 is FYEKMQ (reference sequence). The CDR3 reads CASSLAVDQIGDTIYF. The CDR3 DNA follows: TGTGCCAGCAGCTTAGCCGTGGACCAGATCGGGGACACCATATATTTT.

This clonotype was observed a few times. V is TRBV30 and J is TRBJ2-3; no firm D call. The ends were cut back, 2 bases at V and 0 bases at J, with 9 bases in the middle. The CDR3 is 14 amino acids. The germline CDR1 and CDR2 sequences are GTSNPN and SVGIG (reference sequence). CDR3 sequence: CAWSIAISTDTQYF. The CDR3 DNA is TGTGCCTGGAGTATCGCGATAAGCACAGATACGCAGTATTTT.

A few counts support this clonotype. The chain combines TRBV5-1 with TRBJ1-5; no clear D gene. V gave up 1 base and J gave up 0 bases, with 8 bases separating them. The CDR3 length is 15 residues. Looked up from germline, CDR1 is SGHRS and CDR2 is YFSETQ. The CDR3 reads CASSLSGVSNQPQHF. For the CDR3, the DNA is TGCGCCAGCAGCTTGTCAGGTGTTAGCAATCAGCCCCAGCATTTT.

The chain recombines TRBV28 with TRBJ1-2; D is uncertain. V shed 5 bases and J shed 8 bases, with 21 bases lying between them. This CDR3 has 15 amino acids. CDR1 MDHEN and CDR2 SYDVKM come from the germline V gene. The CDR3 DNA reads as TGTGCCAGCAGTCCTTCCCGGTCCATTCCGGGGGGCTACACCTTC. Its translation is CASSPSRSIPGGYTF.

The J gene is TRBJ2-1, the V gene TRBV5-1; D remains ambiguous. The CDR3 covers 14 residues. The germline CDR1 and CDR2 sequences are SGHRS and YFSETQ. Trimming took off 3 bases at V and 2 bases at J, with 9 bases between the two ends. CDR3 bases: TGCGCCAGCAGCTCCCTGGACGCCTACAATGAGCAGTTCTTC. Translating gives CASSSLDAYNEQFF.

This clonotype was detected a few times. The chain joins TRBV24-1 to TRBJ1-2, with D unclear. The V end was cut by 5 bases, the J end by 2 bases, with 11 bases between. The length of the CDR3 is 14 residues. Looked up from germline, CDR1 is KGHDR and CDR2 is SFDVKD. CDR3 sequence: CATSGREPNYGYTF. The CDR3 DNA follows: TGTGCCACCAGTGGTAGAGAACCGAACTATGGCTACACCTTC.

This clonotype has only a few counts. The chain links TRBV12-3 or TRBV12-4 to TRBJ1-2; no definite D call. This CDR3 is 14 amino acids long. Trimming took 2 bases from V and 4 from J, leaving 11 bases between them. DNA for the CDR3: TGTGCCAGCAGTTTAAGAACAGACCTCTATGGCTACACCTTC. Translating gives CASSLRTDLYGYTF.

The CDR3 region is CASRPWGRTTNEKLFF. The CDR3 DNA sequence: TGTGCCAGCAGGCCCTGGGGGCGCACTACTAATGAAAAACTGTTTTTT. This rearrangement joins TRBV7-9 to TRBJ1-4, with a tentative D call TRBD1 (6 bases). Trimming took 6 bases from V and 2 from J, leaving 16 bases between them. Per germline, CDR1 SEHNR and CDR2 FQNEAQ (reference sequence). This CDR3 region has 16 residues. The complete variable domain, with remaining parts taken from reference TRBV7-9 and TRBJ1-4, reads DTGVSQNPRHKITKRGQNVTFRCDPISEHNRLYWYRQTLGQGPEFLTYFQNEAQLEKSRLLSDRFSAERPKGSFSTLEIQRTEQGDSAMYLCASRPWGRTTNEKLFFGSGTQLSVL.

V and J are TRBV20-1 and TRBJ2-7, with 11 bases identical to TRBD2. The J segment lost 4 bases and the V segment lost 0 bases, leaving 5 bases of the junction unmatched. The CDR3 contains 15 residues. In germline, CDR1 is DFQATT, CDR2 SNEGSKA (reference sequence). The CDR3 region is CSARDPTSGGYEQYF. CDR3 in DNA: TGCAGTGCTAGAGATCCCACTAGCGGGGGTTACGAGCAGTACTTC.

CDR3: CASSLEGVPQSYGYTF. The DNA for the CDR3 is TGCGCCAGCAGCTTGGAGGGGGTCCCCCAATCCTATGGCTACACCTTC. The rearrangement uses TRBV5-1 and TRBJ1-2; TRBD1 might be the D (6 bases). Trimming removed 0 bases at V and 4 bases at J, with 16 bases between. Looked up from germline, CDR1 is SGHRS and CDR2 is YFSETQ. The CDR3 is 16 amino acids.

This sequence joins TRBV3-1 and TRBJ2-5; the D is unclear. The V end lost 0 bases, the J end lost 5 bases, and 10 bases lay between the germline ends. This CDR3 has 14 residues. Germline V gene data show CDR1 as LGHDT and CDR2 as YNNKEL (reference sequence). CDR3 nucleotide sequence: TGTGCCAGCAGCCAAGATAGGAGTAGTGAGACCCAGTACTTC. It yields the protein CASSQDRSSETQYF.

This clonotype was counted a few times. The chain has TRBV20-1 and TRBJ2-1; 8 nucleotides line up with TRBD2. Germline loops: CDR1 DFQATT, CDR2 SNEGSKA (reference sequence). The CDR3 is 17 amino acids. After removal of 0 bases from V and 5 bases from J, the junction contained 12 bases not matched to a gene. The CDR3 DNA is TGCAGTGCTAGAGATTTGGGAAAGGGACTAGAAAACAATGAGCAGTTCTTC. The encoded protein is CSARDLGKGLENNEQFF.

The chain carries TRBV5-1 and TRBJ2-5; weak D call: TRBD1 (6 bases). The V end lost 2 bases, the J end lost 0 bases, and 14 bases lay between the germline ends. The germline V gene has CDR1 SGHRS and CDR2 YFSETQ. The CDR3 runs to 16 residues. The chain's CDR3 is CASSFAGQPDQETQYF. In DNA, the CDR3 is TGCGCCAGCAGCTTTGCAGGACAGCCGGACCAAGAGACCCAGTACTTC.

V usage is TRBV10-3 and J usage is TRBJ2-2; D gene uncertain. The ends were cut back, 10 bases at V and 5 bases at J, with 14 bases in the middle. The CDR3 is made up of 13 amino acids. From germline, CDR1 is ENHRY and CDR2 SYGVKD. The CDR3 sequence: CATTISETGELFF. CDR3 DNA: TGTGCCACCACAATATCAGAGACCGGGGAGCTGTTTTTT.

This clonotype was detected only once. The chain employs TRBV28 and TRBJ1-2; 9 nucleotides line up with TRBD1. In germline, CDR1 is MDHEN, CDR2 SYDVKM. Trimming at V came to 7 bases and at J to 7 bases, leaving 10 bases not matched to a gene. This CDR3 is 14 amino acids long. CDR3 bases: TGTGCCAGCACCCCGGGACAGGGCGTAGGTGGCTACACCTTC. Translating gives CASTPGQGVGGYTF.

The table lists this clonotype with a few counts. The chain recombines TRBV7-9 with TRBJ2-5, with D possibly matching TRBD2 (6 bases). The CDR3 length is 16 residues. The V and J ends lost 7 bases and 0 bases respectively, with 18 bases between them. CDR1 and CDR2 (germline): SEHNR, FQNEAQ (reference sequence). As DNA, the CDR3 is TGTGCCAGCACCCGAAGGGTAGCGGTAAACCAAGAGACCCAGTACTTC. Amino acid sequence: CASTRRVAVNQETQYF.

Many counts were recorded for this clonotype. A junction boundary mismatches the germline segment, possibly from a read error. The chain carries TRBV5-1 and TRBJ2-7; the D gene is possibly TRBD2 (5 bases). Per germline, CDR1 SGHRS and CDR2 YFSETQ. The CDR3 is 12 residues long. The CDR3 is CASSLGEYEQYF. In DNA form, the CDR3 reads TGTGCCAGCAGCCTCGGGGAATACGAGCAGTACTTC.

The chain recombines TRBV12-3 or TRBV12-4 with TRBJ1-2, with TRBD1 matching 8 bases. Trimming took 3 bases from V and 7 from J; bases not matched to a gene: 4. The CDR3 covers 13 residues. The CDR3 sequence: CASSFGRGPGYTF. CDR3 nucleotides: TGTGCCAGCAGTTTCGGCAGGGGGCCTGGCTACACCTTC.

This chain links TRBV14 with TRBJ1-2, with TRBD1 as a possible D gene (5 bases). Trimming removed 4 bases from V and 5 bases from J, with 11 bases in between. The V gene's germline CDR1 is SGHDN and CDR2 FVKESK. This CDR3 is 13 amino acids long. The CDR3 spells CASSRGPGYGYTF. In DNA, the CDR3 is TGTGCCAGCAGCCGGGGCCCTGGGTATGGCTACACCTTC.

V and J are TRBV7-9 and TRBJ1-2; D might be TRBD1 (5 bases). The length of the CDR3 is 16 residues. The germline CDR1 and CDR2 sequences are SEHNR and FQNEAQ (reference sequence). Trimming removed 4 bases at V and 0 bases at J, with 15 bases between. CDR3: CASSSPGSLANYGYTF. In DNA, the CDR3 is TGTGCCAGCAGCTCCCCAGGGAGTCTAGCTAACTATGGCTACACCTTC.

The chain employs TRBV5-1 and TRBJ2-7; TRBD1 matches at 7 bases. The CDR3 runs 16 residues. The J segment lost 3 bases and the V segment lost 0 bases, leaving 9 bases of the junction unmatched. The germline V gene encodes CDR1 SGHRS and CDR2 YFSETQ. CDR3 coding DNA: TGCGCCAGCAGCTTGGGTTCTACAGGGGCTGGCTACGAGCAGTACGTC. It specifies CASSLGSTGAGYEQYV.

This rearrangement joins TRBV12-3 or TRBV12-4 to TRBJ1-5; D is uncertain. The CDR3 contains 15 residues. V lost 0 bases and J 0 bases, leaving 6 bases between the germline ends. The CDR3 DNA reads as TGTGCCAGCAGTTTAGCACTCCTTAGCAATCAGCCCCAGCATTTT. Translated, it gives CASSLALLSNQPQHF.

CDR3 protein: CASRGGSSGELFF. CDR3 coding DNA: TGTGCCAGCAGGGGCGGGAGTTCTGGGGAGCTGTTTTTT. The chain couples TRBV6-5 to TRBJ2-2; 7 bases are shared with TRBD2. Trimming removed 6 bases from V and 8 bases from J; junction bases left unmatched: 6. The CDR3 totals 13 residues. Germline lookup yields CDR1 MNHEY and CDR2 SVGAGI.

The gene calls are TRBV10-3 and TRBJ2-1; 9 bases line up with TRBD1. This CDR3 comprises 16 residues. Germline V gene sequence: CDR1 ENHRY, CDR2 SYGVKD. Trimming at V came to 6 bases and at J to 7 bases, leaving 13 bases not matched to a gene. The CDR3: CAIRGLSGQGGNEQFF. The CDR3 DNA reads TGTGCCATCAGAGGTCTATCGGGACAGGGCGGTAATGAGCAGTTCTTC.

The chain has TRBV12-5 and TRBJ1-2; possible D gene TRBD1, 6 bases. Germline V gene sequence: CDR1 LGHNT, CDR2 FRNRAP. The V and J ends lost 6 bases and 4 bases respectively, with 12 bases between them. The CDR3 loop spans 13 amino acids. The CDR3 region is CASGPRGGYGYTF. The CDR3 DNA is TGTGCTAGTGGCCCCAGAGGGGGCTATGGCTACACCTTC.

This clonotype showed up many times. V and J are TRBV28 and TRBJ2-7; TRBD1 aligns across 10 bases. V dropped 4 bases and J dropped 4; count of bases not matched to a gene: 7. Germline lookup yields CDR1 MDHEN and CDR2 SYDVKM. This CDR3 comprises 15 residues. The CDR3 protein is CASSSGGTGVYEQYF. CDR3 DNA sequence: TGTGCCAGCAGTTCCGGCGGGACAGGGGTATACGAGCAGTACTTC.

This clonotype appeared a few times. The chain employs TRBV12-3 or TRBV12-4 and TRBJ2-3, with 9 nucleotides matching TRBD2. The CDR3 is made up of 16 amino acids. The trim removed 1 base at V and 6 bases at J, leaving 8 bases unmatched. Here the CDR3 DNA reads TGTGCCAGCAGTTTAGTGGCGGGGGGGGCTGAGGATACGCAGTATTTT. It translates to CASSLVAGGAEDTQYF.